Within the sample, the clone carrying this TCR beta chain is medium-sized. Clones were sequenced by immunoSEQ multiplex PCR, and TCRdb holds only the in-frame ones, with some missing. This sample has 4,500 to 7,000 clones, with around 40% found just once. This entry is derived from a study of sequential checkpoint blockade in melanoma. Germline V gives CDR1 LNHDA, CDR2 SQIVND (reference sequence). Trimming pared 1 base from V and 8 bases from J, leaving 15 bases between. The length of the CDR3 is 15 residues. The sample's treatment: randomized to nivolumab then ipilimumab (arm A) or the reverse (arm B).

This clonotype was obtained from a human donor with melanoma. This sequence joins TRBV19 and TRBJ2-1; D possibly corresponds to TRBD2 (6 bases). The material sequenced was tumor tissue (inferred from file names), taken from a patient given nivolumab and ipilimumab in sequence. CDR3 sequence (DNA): TGTGCCAGTAGTATAGTGCCGTCTAGCGTGGATGAGCAGTTCTTC. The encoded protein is CASSIVPSSVDEQFF.